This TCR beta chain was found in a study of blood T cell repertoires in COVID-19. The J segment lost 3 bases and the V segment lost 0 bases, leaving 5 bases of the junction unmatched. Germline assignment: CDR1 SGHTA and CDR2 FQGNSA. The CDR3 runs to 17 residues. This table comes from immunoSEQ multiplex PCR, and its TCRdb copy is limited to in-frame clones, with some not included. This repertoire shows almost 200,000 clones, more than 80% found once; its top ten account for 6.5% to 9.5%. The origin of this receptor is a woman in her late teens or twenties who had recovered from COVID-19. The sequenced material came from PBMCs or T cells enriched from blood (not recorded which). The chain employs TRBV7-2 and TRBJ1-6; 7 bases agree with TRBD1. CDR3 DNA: TGTGCCAGCAGCTTAGCACCGACAGGGAACTATAATTCACCCCTCCACTTT. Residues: CASSLAPTGNYNSPLHF.